The clone carrying this TCR beta chain has just a few counts. The antigen remains undetermined. At one end the junction does not follow the germline gene, possibly because of a read error. The sample comes from a study of early T cells in non-severe SARS-CoV-2 infection. Unique molecular identifier tags were affixed to discrete cDNA molecules. TCRdb processed the 5' RACE reads anew with MiXCR; each CDR3 protein has one entry. The sample lists about 98,000 distinct CDR3 sequences, about 11% seen once, with roughly 4.9% in the top ten. Notes on the study in general: A preference for anti-spike CD8 responses marked VDJdb matching, which missed private and CD4 specificities.

The receptor comes from an adult who was a healthcare worker with PCR-confirmed SARS-CoV-2 infection or an uninfected control (not recorded which). The material sequenced was whole blood.

This CDR3 is CASSADWNSGELFF. CDR3 coding DNA: TGCGCCAGCAGCGCAGACTGGAACTCCGGGGAGCTGTTTTTT. The chain links TRBV5-1 to TRBJ2-2; D is undetermined. In germline, CDR1 is SGHRS, CDR2 YFSETQ. This CDR3 has 14 residues.